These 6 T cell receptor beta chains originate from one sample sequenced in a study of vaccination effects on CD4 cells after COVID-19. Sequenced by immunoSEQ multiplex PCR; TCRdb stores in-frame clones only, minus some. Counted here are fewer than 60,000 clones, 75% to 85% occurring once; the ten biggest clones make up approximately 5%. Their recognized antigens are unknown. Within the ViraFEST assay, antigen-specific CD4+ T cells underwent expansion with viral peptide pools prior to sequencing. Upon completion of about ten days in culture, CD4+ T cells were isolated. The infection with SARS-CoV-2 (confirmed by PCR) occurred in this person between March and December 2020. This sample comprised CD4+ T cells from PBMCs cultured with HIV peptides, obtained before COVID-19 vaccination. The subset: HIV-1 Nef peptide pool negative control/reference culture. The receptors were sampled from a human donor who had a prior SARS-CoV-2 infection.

The CDR3 protein is CASSQAQGHSGANVLTF. Written as DNA, the CDR3 is TGTGCCAGCTCACAGGCACAGGGACACTCTGGGGCCAACGTCCTGACTTTC. This chain links TRBV18 with TRBJ2-6; D is perhaps TRBD1 (6 bases). Germline assignment: CDR1 KGHSH and CDR2 LQKENI. V lost 4 bases, J lost 0 bases, and 13 bases lay in between. There are 17 residues in the CDR3.

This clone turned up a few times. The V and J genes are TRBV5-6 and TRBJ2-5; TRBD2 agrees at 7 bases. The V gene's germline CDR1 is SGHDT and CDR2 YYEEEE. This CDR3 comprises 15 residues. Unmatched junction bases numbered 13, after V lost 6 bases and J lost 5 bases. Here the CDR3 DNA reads TGTGCCAGCACCCCTGGCGGGGGAAGGGATGAGACCCAGTACTTC. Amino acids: CASTPGGGRDETQYF. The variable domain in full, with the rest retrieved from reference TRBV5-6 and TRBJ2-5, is DAGVTQSPTHLIKTRGQQVTLRCSPKSGHDTVSWYQQALGQGPQFIFQYYEEEERQRGNFPDRFSGHQFPNYSSELNVNALLLGDSALYLCASTPGGGRDETQYFGPGTRLLVL.

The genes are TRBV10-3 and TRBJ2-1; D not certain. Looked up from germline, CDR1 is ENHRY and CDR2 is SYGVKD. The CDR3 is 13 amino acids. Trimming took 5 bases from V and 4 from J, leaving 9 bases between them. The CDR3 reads CAISQGAYNEQFF. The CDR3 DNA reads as TGTGCCATCAGTCAAGGTGCTTACAATGAGCAGTTCTTC.

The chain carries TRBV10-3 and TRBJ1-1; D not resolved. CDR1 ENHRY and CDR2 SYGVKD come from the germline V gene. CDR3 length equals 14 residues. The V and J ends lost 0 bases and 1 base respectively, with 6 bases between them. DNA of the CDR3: TGTGCCATCAGTGAGTCGGGAGAGAACACTGAAGCTTTCTTT. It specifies CAISESGENTEAFF.

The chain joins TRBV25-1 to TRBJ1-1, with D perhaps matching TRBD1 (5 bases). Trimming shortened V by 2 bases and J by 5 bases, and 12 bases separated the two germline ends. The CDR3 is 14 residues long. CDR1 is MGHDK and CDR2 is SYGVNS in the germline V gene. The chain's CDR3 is CASSEGAGSTEAFF. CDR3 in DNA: TGTGCCAGCAGTGAAGGGGCAGGGAGTACTGAAGCTTTCTTT.

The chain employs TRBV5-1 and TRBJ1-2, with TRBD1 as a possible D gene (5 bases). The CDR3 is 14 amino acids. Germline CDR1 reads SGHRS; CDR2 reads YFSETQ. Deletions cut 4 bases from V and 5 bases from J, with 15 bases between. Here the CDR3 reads CASSVDGAGYGYTF. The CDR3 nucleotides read TGCGCCAGCAGCGTGGACGGGGCGGGTTATGGCTACACCTTC.